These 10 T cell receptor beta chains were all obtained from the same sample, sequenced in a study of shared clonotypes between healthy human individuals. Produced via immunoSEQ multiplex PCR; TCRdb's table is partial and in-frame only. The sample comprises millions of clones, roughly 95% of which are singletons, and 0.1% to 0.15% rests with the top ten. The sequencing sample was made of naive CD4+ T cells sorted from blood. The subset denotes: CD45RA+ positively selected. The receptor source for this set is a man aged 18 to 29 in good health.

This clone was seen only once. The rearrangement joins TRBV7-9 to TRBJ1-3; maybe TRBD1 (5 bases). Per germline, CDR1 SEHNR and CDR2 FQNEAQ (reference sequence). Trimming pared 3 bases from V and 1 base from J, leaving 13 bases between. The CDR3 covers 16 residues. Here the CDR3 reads CASSFVDSASGNTIYF. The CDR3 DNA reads TGTGCCAGCAGCTTCGTCGACAGCGCTTCTGGAAACACCATATATTTT.

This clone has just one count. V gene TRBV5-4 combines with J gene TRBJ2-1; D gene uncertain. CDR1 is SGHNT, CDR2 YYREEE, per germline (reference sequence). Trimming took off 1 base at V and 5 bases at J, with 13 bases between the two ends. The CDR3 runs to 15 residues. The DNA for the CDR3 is TGTGCCAGCAGCTTGACAGTTATGTCGAACAATGAGCAGTTCTTC. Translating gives CASSLTVMSNNEQFF.

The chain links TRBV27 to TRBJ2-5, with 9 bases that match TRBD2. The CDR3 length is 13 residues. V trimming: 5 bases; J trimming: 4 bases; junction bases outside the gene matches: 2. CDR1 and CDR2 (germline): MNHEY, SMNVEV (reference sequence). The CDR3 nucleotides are TGTGCCAGCAGTCGCGGGGGGGTAGAGACCCAGTACTTC. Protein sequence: CASSRGGVETQYF.

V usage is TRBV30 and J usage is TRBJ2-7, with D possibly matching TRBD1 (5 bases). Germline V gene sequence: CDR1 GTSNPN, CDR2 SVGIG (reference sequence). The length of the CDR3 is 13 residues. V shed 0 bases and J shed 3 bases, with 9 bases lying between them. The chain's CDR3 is CAWSVGVGYEQYF. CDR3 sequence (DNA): TGTGCCTGGAGTGTAGGGGTGGGCTACGAGCAGTACTTC.

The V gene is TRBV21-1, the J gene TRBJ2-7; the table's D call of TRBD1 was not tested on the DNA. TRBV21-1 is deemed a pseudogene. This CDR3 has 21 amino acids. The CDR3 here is CASSNESRTGNPSTDYYEQYF. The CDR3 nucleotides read TGTGCCAGCAGCAATGAATCCCGGACAGGCAACCCCTCAACTGACTACTACGAGCAGTACTTC.

Written as DNA, the CDR3 is TGTGCCAGCTCACAAAAGGGGAACACTGAAGCTTTCTTT. Protein sequence: CASSQKGNTEAFF. The chain links TRBV18 to TRBJ1-1; D not certain. From germline, CDR1 is KGHSH and CDR2 LQKENI. This CDR3 contains 13 residues. V gave up 4 bases and J gave up 1 base, with 7 bases separating them.

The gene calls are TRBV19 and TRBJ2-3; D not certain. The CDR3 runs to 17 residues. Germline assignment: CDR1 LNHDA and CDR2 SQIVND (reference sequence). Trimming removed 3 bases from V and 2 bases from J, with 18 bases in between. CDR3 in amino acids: CASSIEVSKYYTDTQYF. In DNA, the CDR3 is TGTGCCAGTAGTATCGAAGTCAGCAAGTACTACACAGATACGCAGTATTTT.

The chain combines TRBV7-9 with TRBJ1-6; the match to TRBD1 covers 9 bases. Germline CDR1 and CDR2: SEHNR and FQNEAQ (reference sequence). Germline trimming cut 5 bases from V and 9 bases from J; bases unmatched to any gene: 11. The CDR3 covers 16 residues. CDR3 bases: TGTGCCAGCAGCACCCCGGGAGGACAGGGGTTTTCACCCCTCCACTTT. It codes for CASSTPGGQGFSPLHF.

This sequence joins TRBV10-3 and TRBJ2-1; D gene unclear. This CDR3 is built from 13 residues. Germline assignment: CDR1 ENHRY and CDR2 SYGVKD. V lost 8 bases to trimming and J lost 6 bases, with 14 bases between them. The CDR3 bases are TGTGCCATCTTGAGGCCTCTAGTCAATGAGCAGTTCTTC. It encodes CAILRPLVNEQFF.

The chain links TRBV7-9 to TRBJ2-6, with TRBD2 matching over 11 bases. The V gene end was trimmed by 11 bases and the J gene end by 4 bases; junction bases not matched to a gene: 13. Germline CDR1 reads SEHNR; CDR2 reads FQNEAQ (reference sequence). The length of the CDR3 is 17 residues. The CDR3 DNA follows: TGTGCCCTGAGCGTACTAGCGGGAGCTGGAGGGGCCAACGTCCTGACTTTC. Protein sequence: CALSVLAGAGGANVLTF.